These 23 T cell receptor beta chains were sequenced from one sample in a study of blood T cells in healthy people across ages. Primed by a sample-barcoded 5' primer and a J-beta primer mix, a second PCR proceeded for about 6 to 11 cycles. TCRdb re-called the 5' RACE reads with MiXCR, one entry per CDR3 protein. Among approximately 880,000 distinct CDR3 sequences listed, approximately 49% were seen once. The sample consisted of blood. These receptors were obtained from a man younger than 40 in good health.

In its sample, this clonotype was seen a few times. DNA of the CDR3: TGTGCCAGCAGTTCCTTACAGGGGACCGACGAGCAGTACTTC. Translated, it gives CASSSLQGTDEQYF. V is TRBV27 and J is TRBJ2-5; 7 bases map to TRBD1. The J call is in doubt because the DNA end fits TRBJ2-7 better. This CDR3 comprises 14 residues. Germline CDR1 MNHEY, CDR2 SMNVEV (reference sequence).

Only a few counts were recorded for this clonotype. The chain has TRBV29-1 and TRBJ2-2; TRBD2 might be the D (5 bases). The germline V gene has CDR1 SQVTM and CDR2 ANQGSEA. The CDR3 loop spans 16 amino acids. Trimming shortened V by 0 bases and J by 1 base, and 12 bases separated the two germline ends. The chain's CDR3 is CSVEDLEGRNTGELFF. CDR3 DNA: TGCAGCGTTGAAGATCTAGAGGGAAGGAACACCGGGGAGCTGTTTTTT.

The V and J genes are TRBV3-1 and TRBJ2-4; tentative D call: TRBD2 (7 bases). The CDR3 spans 16 residues. Germline-derived CDR1 and CDR2 are LGHDT and YNNKEL (reference sequence). V gave up 7 bases and J gave up 1 base, with 17 bases separating them. The CDR3 DNA sequence: TGTGCCAGCACCTCAGCAGGGGAGGGGGCCAAAAACATTCAGTACTTC. Translated, it gives CASTSAGEGAKNIQYF.

The J gene is TRBJ1-5, the V gene TRBV6-6; 7 bases match TRBD1. Per the germline V gene, CDR1 is MNHNY and CDR2 is SVGAGI (reference sequence). The CDR3 has 15 residues. V lost 5 bases to trimming and J lost 2 bases; unmatched junction nucleotides: 6. Here the CDR3 DNA reads TGTGCCAGCAGTCCTTACGGACAGGGCAATCAGCCCCAGCATTTT. This gives the protein CASSPYGQGNQPQHF.

The gene calls are TRBV12-3 or TRBV12-4 and TRBJ1-2, with D perhaps matching TRBD1 (5 bases). This CDR3 is 13 amino acids long. V dropped 5 bases and J dropped 4 bases, with 11 bases sitting between them. The CDR3 bases are TGTGCCAGCAGTGTAAAGGGGAGCTATGGCTACACCTTC. Amino acid sequence: CASSVKGSYGYTF.

V gene TRBV3-1 combines with J gene TRBJ1-2, with D unresolved. Deletions cut 4 bases from V and 1 base from J, with 16 bases between. Germline V CDR1 and CDR2: LGHDT, YNNKEL (reference sequence). CDR3 length equals 16 residues. The CDR3 sequence: CASSLRTELNNYGYTF. CDR3 coding DNA: TGTGCCAGCAGCCTTAGGACCGAACTGAATAACTATGGCTACACCTTC.

A few counts support this clonotype. The chain employs TRBV7-2 and TRBJ2-5; D is tentatively TRBD1 or TRBD2 (7 bases each). The germline gives CDR1 SGHTA, CDR2 FQGNSA. Trimming stripped 4 bases from V and 3 bases from J, with 15 bases between. CDR3 length: 15 amino acids. Here the CDR3 DNA reads TGTGCCAGCAGCTATCAGGGGGGGATGAAAGAGACCCAGTACTTC. It is translated as CASSYQGGMKETQYF.

A few counts support this clonotype. This chain links TRBV6-6 with TRBJ1-2; D gene unclear. Looked up from germline, CDR1 is MNHNY and CDR2 is SVGAGI (reference sequence). Deletions cut 2 bases from V and 0 bases from J, with 13 bases between. The CDR3 sequence is 16 residues long. The CDR3 sequence: CASSYVQTRANYGYTF. CDR3 sequence (DNA): TGTGCCAGCAGTTACGTACAGACGAGAGCTAACTATGGCTACACCTTC.

This clonotype was seen a few times. CDR3 coding DNA: TGTGCCATCAGCGGGACAGGGGGGGGCTTCTACAATGAGCAGTTCTTC. Its translation: CAISGTGGGFYNEQFF. The gene calls are TRBV10-3 and TRBJ2-1, with TRBD1 matching 11 bases. The V segment lost 6 bases and the J segment 3 bases; nucleotides outside the gene matches: 7. CDR1 and CDR2 from the germline V gene are ENHRY and SYGVKD. CDR3 size: 16 residues.

This clonotype occurred a few times. V usage is TRBV3-1 and J usage is TRBJ2-5; no clear D gene. The CDR3 sequence is 14 residues long. V lost 0 bases and J lost 3, with 8 bases in between. CDR1 and CDR2 (germline): LGHDT, YNNKEL (reference sequence). The CDR3 DNA follows: TGTGCCAGCAGCCAAGATCCTACAGAAGAGACCCAGTACTTC. Its protein is CASSQDPTEETQYF.

This clonotype was seen a handful of times. The J gene is TRBJ2-7, the V gene TRBV27, with 7 positions matching TRBD2. Trimming removed 5 bases from V and 3 bases from J; junction bases left unmatched: 13. Germline CDR1 reads MNHEY; CDR2 reads SMNVEV (reference sequence). The CDR3 covers 16 residues. The CDR3 loop reads CASSPRAGELGYEQYF. The CDR3 DNA reads TGTGCCAGCAGTCCCCGTGCGGGGGAACTTGGCTACGAGCAGTACTTC.

The chain carries TRBV3-1 and TRBJ2-5; the D is unclear. The J call may be in error: the DNA end matches TRBJ2-7 better. The CDR3 extends over 13 amino acids. Germline loops: CDR1 LGHDT, CDR2 YNNKEL (reference sequence). The chain's CDR3 is CASSQVNNYEQYF. The CDR3 DNA is TGTGCCAGCAGCCAGGTCAACAACTACGAGCAGTACTTC.

Turning to this clonotype: Sequence at one end of the junction differs from germline and may be a read error. The V gene is TRBV10-3, the J gene TRBJ2-7, with 9 bases matching TRBD2. This CDR3 comprises 14 residues. Germline assignment: CDR1 ENHRY and CDR2 SYGVKD. The CDR3 sequence: CAISAGGGDYEQCF. CDR3 DNA sequence: TGTGCCATCAGTGCGGGCGGGGGGGACTACGAGCAGTGCTTC.

V and J are TRBV12-3 or TRBV12-4 and TRBJ2-5, with D possibly matching TRBD1 (5 bases). The CDR3 spans 13 residues. V gave up 10 bases and J gave up 5 bases, with 17 bases separating them. The CDR3 loop is CATYEAGKETQYF. CDR3 bases: TGTGCCACTTATGAGGCAGGGAAGGAGACCCAGTACTTC.

The rearrangement joins TRBV18 to TRBJ2-7, with D tentatively TRBD1 (6 bases). This CDR3 has 15 amino acids. Germline CDR1 reads KGHSH; CDR2 reads LQKENI. V lost 3 bases and J 3 bases, leaving 15 bases between the germline ends. CDR3 nucleotides: TGTGCCAGCTCACCGCAGAACAGGGCAAACTACGAGCAGTACTTC. Translation: CASSPQNRANYEQYF.

The chain links TRBV28 to TRBJ2-7; tentatively, D is TRBD1 or TRBD2 (6 bases each). This CDR3 region has 14 residues. V was shortened by 6 bases and J by 2 bases, with 14 bases between the two germline ends. CDR1 MDHEN and CDR2 SYDVKM come from the germline V gene. The CDR3 DNA sequence: TGTGCCAGCAGCAAACAGGGACTCGCCTACGAGCAGTACTTC. It codes for CASSKQGLAYEQYF.

V is TRBV4-3 and J is TRBJ2-3, with a possible D match to TRBD2 (5 bases). This CDR3 contains 18 residues. Germline lookup yields CDR1 LGHNA and CDR2 YSLEER. Trimming removed 1 base at V and 1 base at J, with 18 bases between. This CDR3 reads CASSQVNSWERGTDTQYF. CDR3 DNA sequence: TGCGCCAGCAGCCAAGTGAATTCGTGGGAGAGGGGCACAGATACGCAGTATTTT.

The sample holds many counts of this clonotype. The chain couples TRBV27 to TRBJ2-3; no firm D call. This CDR3 region has 14 residues. Trimming took off 2 bases at V and 0 bases at J, with 6 bases between the two ends. CDR1 is MNHEY, CDR2 SMNVEV, per germline (reference sequence). CDR3 sequence reads: CASSLTVSTDTQYF. In nucleotides, the CDR3 is TGTGCCAGCAGTTTAACAGTAAGCACAGATACGCAGTATTTT.

A remark on this clonotype: Mismatch with germline at one junction end may stem from a read error. The chain has TRBV5-1 and TRBJ2-5; 11 bases match TRBD1. Germline lookup yields CDR1 SGHRS and CDR2 YFSETQ. This CDR3 contains 15 residues. DNA of the CDR3: TGCGCCAGCAGCTTGACCGGGACAGGGGGTCAGACCCGGTACTTC. The encoded protein is CASSLTGTGGQTRYF.

V usage is TRBV20-1 and J usage is TRBJ2-7; TRBD1 agrees at 7 bases. CDR3 length: 11 amino acids. With 6 bases clipped from V and 9 bases from J, the junction kept 8 bases outside the gene matches. CDR1 and CDR2 from the germline V gene are DFQATT and SNEGSKA (reference sequence). CDR3 bases: TGCAGTGCGCTACAGGGGTTGGTGCAGTACTTC. Encoded protein: CSALQGLVQYF.

This clonotype has only one observation. The CDR3 loop is CASSLPGARDTQYF. In DNA, the CDR3 is TGTGCCAGCAGTTTACCTGGGGCCAGAGATACGCAGTATTTT. This chain connects TRBV6-5 to TRBJ2-3, with D maybe TRBD1 (5 bases). The CDR3 totals 14 residues. Germline values: CDR1 MNHEY, CDR2 SVGAGI. Trimming removed 4 bases from V and 5 bases from J, with 13 bases in between.

This clonotype was detected a few times. CDR3: CASSYGLSNQPQHF. The CDR3 DNA reads TGTGCCAGCAGTTACGGTCTTAGCAATCAGCCCCAGCATTTT. The J gene is TRBJ1-5, the V gene TRBV6-2 or TRBV6-3; D is uncertain. Germline V gene sequence: CDR1 MNHEY, CDR2 SVGEGT. The CDR3 totals 14 residues. V gave up 2 bases and J gave up 0 bases, with 5 bases separating them.

The chain has TRBV27 and TRBJ2-1, with 7 bases that match TRBD2. Trimming removed 3 bases from V and 0 bases from J; junction bases left unmatched: 2. There are 15 residues in the CDR3. CDR1 and CDR2 (germline): MNHEY, SMNVEV (reference sequence). In DNA, the CDR3 is TGTGCCAGCAGTTTCCGGACTAGCTCCTACAATGAGCAGTTCTTC. It specifies CASSFRTSSYNEQFF.